These 7 T cell receptor beta chains came from one sample sequenced in a study of T cells in Graves' hyperthyroidism and ophthalmopathy. TCR beta CDR3 sequences were amplified from RNA transcripts. Primed by the HTBI set, a first-round RT-PCR was run on the TCR CDR3. Via MiXCR, TCRdb re-called the multiplex PCR reads, giving one row per CDR3 protein. The table has some 570,000 distinct CDR3 sequences, under 20% seen once. The sample was blood. These receptors were obtained from a woman under 30 with Graves' ophthalmopathy.

A few counts support this clonotype. This rearrangement joins TRBV20-1 to TRBJ2-7; D is ambiguous. The CDR3 consists of 13 residues. Per germline, CDR1 DFQATT and CDR2 SNEGSKA (reference sequence). V was shortened by 4 bases and J by 4 bases, with 14 bases between the two germline ends. CDR3 bases: TGCAGTGCTAAGCAGGCCCCCGTTTACGAGCAGTACTTC. This codes for CSAKQAPVYEQYF.

This clonotype was picked up many times. The V gene is TRBV20-1, the J gene TRBJ2-1, with TRBD2 identical over 14 bases. CDR1 and CDR2 from the germline V gene are DFQATT and SNEGSKA (reference sequence). With 3 bases clipped from V and 8 bases from J, the junction kept 3 bases outside the gene matches. The CDR3 has 14 amino acids. In nucleotides, the CDR3 is TGCAGTGCTAGTAGACTAGCGGGAGGGGATGAGCAGTTCTTC. Residues: CSASRLAGGDEQFF.

This clonotype appeared many times. J is TRBJ1-1 and V is TRBV11-2; possibly TRBD1 for D (5 bases). V lost 3 bases and J 1 base, leaving 12 bases between the germline ends. This CDR3 has 15 amino acids. Germline values: CDR1 SGHAT, CDR2 FQNNGV. DNA for the CDR3: TGTGCCAGCAGCTTGGTAAGGGGTCGGAACACTGAAGCTTTCTTT. This codes for CASSLVRGRNTEAFF.

The rearrangement joins TRBV7-2 to TRBJ1-6, with a tentative D call TRBD1 (5 bases). The germline CDR1 and CDR2 sequences are SGHTA and FQGNSA. Trimming cost V 1 base and J 8 bases, with 9 bases left between them. The CDR3 is made up of 14 amino acids. CDR3 in amino acids: CASSLVQVDSPLHF. CDR3 sequence (DNA): TGTGCCAGCAGCTTAGTACAGGTGGATTCACCCCTCCACTTT.

The CDR3 bases are TGTGCCAGCTCACGAATTGCAGGACCCGACTATGGCTACACCTTC. It translates to CASSRIAGPDYGYTF. J is TRBJ1-2 and V is TRBV18, with D hard to call. This CDR3 comprises 15 residues. Germline V gene sequence: CDR1 KGHSH, CDR2 LQKENI. V lost 4 bases and J lost 3, with 15 bases in between.

Details on this clonotype: It may be a read error: a sequence one base away is much more abundant. The chain has TRBV12-3 or TRBV12-4 and TRBJ2-7; 7 bases align to TRBD1. The J segment lost 3 bases and the V segment lost 8 bases, leaving 34 bases of the junction unmatched. The CDR3 consists of 22 residues. As DNA, the CDR3 is TGTGCCAGCGGTTACTGGACGACTCTCGGGACAGTAAGCGCCCTCGACCTCTACGAGCAGTACTTC. Protein product: CASGYWTTLGTVSALDLYEQYF.

This clonotype was counted at least ten times. This chain links TRBV5-6 with TRBJ2-1; no clear D gene. The germline V gene encodes CDR1 SGHDT and CDR2 YYEEEE. This CDR3 has 13 residues. V was trimmed by 4 bases and J by 12 bases, leaving 17 bases between them. CDR3 sequence: CASSPHGLERQFF. The CDR3 DNA is TGTGCCAGCAGCCCCCACGGTTTGGAGCGGCAGTTCTTC.